This TCR beta chain is from a study of low-dose radiotherapy and immunotherapy resistance in tumors. Germline V gene sequence: CDR1 LNHDA, CDR2 SQIVND (reference sequence). This CDR3 comprises 14 residues. The V and J ends lost 8 bases and 4 bases respectively, with 17 bases between them. cDNA synthesis used a TRAV/TRBV-specific primer set for both chains. Over roughly 18 PCR cycles, TCRs were amplified from a constant-region primer and V-primer adapter. mRNA isolates were amplified via in vitro transcription. Each CDR3 protein is one row after TCRdb ran MiXCR on the reads. The table includes tens of thousands of distinct CDR3 sequences, less than 30% detected once. Time point specified: after trial treatment. As to treatment: LDRT plus nivolumab, ipilimumab, low-dose cyclophosphamide and aspirin (RACIN trial). This clonotype was picked up many times.

This chain connects TRBV19 to TRBJ1-2; tentatively, D is TRBD1 (5 bases). This specimen consisted of PBMCs, obtained after low-dose radiotherapy plus immunotherapy. This TCR was recovered from a male donor with prostate cancer. DNA for the CDR3: TGTGCCAGTGGGGGAAGGGCCGCATTCTATGGCTACACCTTC. Translating it yields CASGGRAAFYGYTF.